These 32 T cell receptor beta chains were sequenced from one sample in a study of human T cells and chemical hapten exposure. TCRdb analysed the RACE reads with MiXCR anew, one entry per CDR3 protein. The data show about 77,000 distinct CDR3 sequences, with 8.6% seen just once and around 1.7% held by the top ten. Time point here: healthy volunteer bleed at 6 weeks. Someone pulled total RNA out of unfractionated whole blood. The sequencing sample was made of whole blood. These receptors were taken from a female donor in good health. Some clones in this sample may be carry-over from other donors' samples.

The sample holds many counts of this clonotype. V usage is TRBV18 and J usage is TRBJ1-3; D gene unclear. CDR3 length equals 17 residues. V was shortened by 2 bases and J by 0 bases, with 14 bases between the two germline ends. CDR1 is KGHSH and CDR2 is LQKENI in the germline V gene. The CDR3 DNA sequence: TGTGCCAGCTCACCAAGCGGACCGAATTCCTCTGGAAACACCATATATTTT. It is translated as CASSPSGPNSSGNTIYF. Full variable domain (missing parts from reference TRBV18 and TRBJ1-3): NAGVMQNPRHLVRRRGQEARLRCSPMKGHSHVYWYRQLPEEGLKFMVYLQKENIIDESGMPKERFSAEFPKEGPSILRIQQVVRGDSAAYFCASSPSGPNSSGNTIYFGEGSWLTVV.

This clonotype was seen more than once but under ten times. The chain has TRBV4-2 and TRBJ1-2, with D perhaps matching TRBD1 (5 bases). Germline V gene data show CDR1 as LGHNA and CDR2 as YNFKEQ. V was pared by 0 bases and J by 8 bases, with 19 bases between. The CDR3 runs to 16 residues. CDR3 loop: CASSQDPRGNLRGYTF. CDR3 nucleotide sequence: TGTGCCAGCAGCCAAGATCCAAGGGGAAACCTCCGCGGCTACACCTTC.

This clonotype was seen at least ten times. V and J are TRBV3-1 and TRBJ1-3; D ambiguous. The CDR3 runs to 13 residues. Trimming took 2 bases from V and 4 from J, leaving 6 bases between them. The germline V gene encodes CDR1 LGHDT and CDR2 YNNKEL (reference sequence). The CDR3 loop is CASSQYMGNTIYF. Here the CDR3 DNA reads TGTGCCAGCAGCCAATACATGGGAAACACCATATATTTT.

The J gene is TRBJ2-2, the V gene TRBV10-3; the D gene is possibly TRBD2 (7 bases). The germline gives CDR1 ENHRY, CDR2 SYGVKD. This CDR3 region has 14 residues. Trimming removed 10 bases at V and 4 bases at J, with 16 bases between. The CDR3 loop reads CAKTGGPGTGELFF. Here the CDR3 DNA reads TGTGCCAAAACGGGGGGCCCGGGCACCGGGGAGCTGTTTTTT.

This clonotype was counted between two and nine times. The gene calls are TRBV6-2 or TRBV6-3 and TRBJ1-5, with TRBD1 identical over 9 bases. The CDR3 totals 15 residues. Losses at the gene ends were 6 bases for V and 5 bases for J; bases not matched to a gene: 8. Looked up from germline, CDR1 is MNHEY and CDR2 is SVGEGT. CDR3 in DNA: TGTGCCAGCAGCACCTTGACAGGGGGAGATCAGCCCCAGCATTTT. Amino acid sequence: CASSTLTGGDQPQHF.

The genes are TRBV16 and TRBJ1-5; possibly TRBD1 for D (5 bases). There are 15 residues in the CDR3. Germline assignment: CDR1 KGHSY and CDR2 FQNENV. Deletions cut 0 bases from V and 1 base from J, with 7 bases between. The CDR3 DNA is TGTGCCAGCAGCCAATCCAGGGTGAGCAATCAGCCCCAGCATTTT. This codes for CASSQSRVSNQPQHF. The whole variable domain, filled in from reference TRBV16 and TRBJ1-5, reads GEEVAQTPKHLVRGEGQKAKLYCAPIKGHSYVFWYQQVLKNEFKFLISFQNENVFDETGMPKERFSAKCLPNSPCSLEIQATKLEDSAVYFCASSQSRVSNQPQHFGDGTRLSIL.

This clonotype has ten or more counts. J is TRBJ1-4 and V is TRBV27, with D tentatively TRBD1 (5 bases). The V end was cut by 5 bases, the J end by 3 bases, with 13 bases between. CDR3 length equals 15 residues. The V gene's germline CDR1 is MNHEY and CDR2 SMNVEV (reference sequence). The CDR3 is CASSVYGTANEKLFF. Here the CDR3 DNA reads TGTGCCAGCAGTGTCTACGGGACGGCTAATGAAAAACTGTTTTTT.

This clonotype showed up many times. The chain combines TRBV6-4 with TRBJ2-1; D gene ambiguous. Between the trimmed V and J ends, which lost 0 bases and 12 bases, there was a span of 12 bases. CDR3 length: 13 residues. From germline, CDR1 is MRHNA and CDR2 SNTAGT. The CDR3 sequence is CASSDSETMRQFF. CDR3 DNA sequence: TGTGCCAGCAGTGACTCAGAAACAATGAGGCAGTTCTTC.

The sample holds many counts of this clonotype. V usage is TRBV12-3 or TRBV12-4 and J usage is TRBJ2-7; D is unclear. The CDR3 is made up of 15 amino acids. V gave up 6 bases and J gave up 0 bases, with 15 bases separating them. In DNA, the CDR3 is TGTGCCAGCAGCCCCTTTTTACGGAGCTCCTACGAGCAGTACTTC. Translated, it gives CASSPFLRSSYEQYF.

The gene calls are TRBV29-1 and TRBJ1-2, with 11 bases aligning to TRBD1. Germline V gene lookup returns CDR1 SQVTM and CDR2 ANQGSEA. The CDR3 extends over 19 amino acids. V shed 5 bases and J 0 bases; nucleotides not matched to a gene: 17. This CDR3 reads CSVMFLDRGHVPPNYGYTF. CDR3 bases: TGCAGCGTTATGTTCCTGGACAGGGGGCACGTCCCCCCTAACTATGGCTACACCTTC.

This clonotype showed up just a few times. The chain has TRBV5-4 and TRBJ2-7; 8 bases map to TRBD1. Per the germline V gene, CDR1 is SGHNT and CDR2 is YYREEE (reference sequence). The CDR3 extends over 16 amino acids. V lost 0 bases to trimming and J lost 4 bases; unmatched junction nucleotides: 9. CDR3 protein: CASSLEAQGASYEQYF. CDR3 coding DNA: TGTGCCAGCAGCTTGGAGGCGCAGGGGGCGTCTTACGAGCAGTACTTC.

The chain carries TRBV27 and TRBJ2-7, with a possible D match to TRBD1 (5 bases). The CDR3 spans 13 residues. Germline assignment: CDR1 MNHEY and CDR2 SMNVEV (reference sequence). V lost 5 bases and J 0 bases, leaving 8 bases between the germline ends. This chain's CDR3 is CASSRQCSYEQYF. In DNA form, the CDR3 reads TGTGCCAGCAGTAGACAGTGCTCCTACGAGCAGTACTTC.

The chain recombines TRBV7-2 with TRBJ2-3; D is perhaps TRBD1 or TRBD2 (5 bases each). Germline loops: CDR1 SGHTA, CDR2 FQGNSA. Trimming shortened V by 7 bases and J by 1 base, and 18 bases separated the two germline ends. The CDR3 runs to 16 residues. The CDR3 sequence is CASTQTLGVGTDTQYF. The CDR3 bases are TGTGCCAGCACCCAGACCCTGGGGGTCGGCACAGATACGCAGTATTTT.

There are many counts of this clonotype. V gene TRBV2 combines with J gene TRBJ1-2; 8 positions match TRBD1. Losses at the gene ends were 8 bases for V and 4 bases for J; bases not matched to a gene: 0. The CDR3 runs 11 residues. Germline CDR1 SNHLY, CDR2 FYNNEI. The CDR3, as DNA: TGTGCCAGCGACAGGGGCTATGGCTACACCTTC. This codes for CASDRGYGYTF.

V and J are TRBV27 and TRBJ1-1; TRBD1 aligns across 9 bases. CDR3 length equals 15 residues. The trim removed 1 base at V and 3 bases at J, leaving 3 bases unmatched. Germline lookup yields CDR1 MNHEY and CDR2 SMNVEV (reference sequence). The CDR3 protein is CASSLWDRVYTEAFF. CDR3 nucleotides: TGTGCCAGCAGTTTATGGGACAGGGTTTACACTGAAGCTTTCTTT.

The chain recombines TRBV20-1 with TRBJ2-1; maybe TRBD1 (6 bases). Germline CDR1 reads DFQATT; CDR2 reads SNEGSKA (reference sequence). Trimming cost V 3 bases and J 5 bases, with 20 bases left between them. The CDR3 length is 16 residues. The CDR3 sequence: CSASPVGQGMNNEQFF. CDR3 bases: TGCAGTGCTAGCCCTGTCGGGCAGGGGATGAACAATGAGCAGTTCTTC.

This clonotype was seen more than once but under ten times. This chain links TRBV5-8 with TRBJ2-3; no reliable D call. Germline CDR1 SGHTS, CDR2 YDEGEE. V lost 4 bases to trimming and J lost 4 bases, with 19 bases between them. This CDR3 is built from 16 residues. CDR3 sequence: CASSPPLAPDPDTQYF. CDR3 coding DNA: TGTGCCAGCAGCCCCCCTTTGGCCCCGGATCCAGATACGCAGTATTTT. Full variable domain (missing parts from reference TRBV5-8 and TRBJ2-3): EAGVTQSPTHLIKTRGQQATLRCSPISGHTSVYWYQQALGLGLQFLLWYDEGEERNRGNFPPRFSGRQFPNYSSELNVNALELEDSALYLCASSPPLAPDPDTQYFGPGTRLTVL.

The table lists this clonotype with a few counts. The genes are TRBV7-8 and TRBJ2-7; TRBD1 agrees at 8 bases. J was trimmed by 4 bases and V by 4 bases; bases with no gene match: 9. Looked up from germline, CDR1 is SGHVS and CDR2 is FQNEAQ. The CDR3 totals 15 residues. The CDR3 here is CASSSSDRGEYEQYF. The CDR3 region has the DNA TGTGCCAGCAGCTCCAGTGACAGGGGAGAATACGAGCAGTACTTC.

This clonotype was observed at least ten times. The rearrangement joins TRBV7-9 to TRBJ2-7; D unclear. Germline CDR1 and CDR2: SEHNR and FQNEAQ (reference sequence). The CDR3 sequence is 15 residues long. V shed 2 bases and J shed 6 bases, with 17 bases lying between them. CDR3 sequence (DNA): TGTGCCAGCAGCTTAACTCTAGGTCGGTGGGGCGAGCAGTACTTC. Amino acids: CASSLTLGRWGEQYF.

The sample holds many counts of this clonotype. CDR3 protein: CAWSRTGAEKLFF. CDR3 nucleotide sequence: TGTGCCTGGAGTCGGACAGGGGCGGAAAAACTGTTTTTT. This chain uses TRBV30 with TRBJ1-4, with TRBD1 identical over 9 bases. This CDR3 comprises 13 residues. CDR1 and CDR2 (germline): GTSNPN, SVGIG (reference sequence). After removal of 2 bases from V and 8 bases from J, the junction contained 3 bases not matched to a gene.

This clonotype appeared a few times. The rearrangement links TRBV2 to TRBJ2-6; D unresolved. V was pared by 4 bases and J by 0 bases, with 4 bases between. The CDR3 extends over 14 amino acids. The germline gives CDR1 SNHLY, CDR2 FYNNEI. The CDR3: CASSGSSGANVLTF. The CDR3 DNA reads TGTGCCAGCAGTGGTTCCTCTGGGGCCAACGTCCTGACTTTC.

This clonotype was counted only a few times. The V call is TRBV3-1, the J call TRBJ1-1; TRBD1 aligns across 8 bases. Germline V gene data show CDR1 as LGHDT and CDR2 as YNNKEL (reference sequence). Trimming took 4 bases from V and 3 from J; bases not matched to a gene: 4. The CDR3 runs to 14 residues. CDR3 loop: CASSLRGQDTEAFF. The CDR3 bases are TGTGCCAGCAGCCTCAGGGGGCAGGACACTGAAGCTTTCTTT. The whole variable domain, remainder taken from reference TRBV3-1 and TRBJ1-1, is DTAVSQTPKYLVTQMGNDKSIKCEQNLGHDTMYWYKQDSKKFLKIMFSYNNKELIINETVPNRFSPKSPDKAHLNLHINSLELGDSAVYFCASSLRGQDTEAFFGQGTRLTVV.

The chain joins TRBV10-3 to TRBJ2-2, with D possibly being TRBD1 (6 bases). V was pared by 4 bases and J by 6 bases, with 9 bases between. CDR3 length equals 13 residues. Germline CDR1 ENHRY, CDR2 SYGVKD. This CDR3 is CAISASGAGELFF. The CDR3, as DNA: TGTGCCATCAGTGCTTCAGGGGCCGGGGAGCTGTTTTTT.

This clonotype turned up a few times. The rearrangement links TRBV5-1 to TRBJ1-2; TRBD1 is a possible D gene (6 bases). The length of the CDR3 is 13 residues. Germline V gene sequence: CDR1 SGHRS, CDR2 YFSETQ. The V and J ends lost 5 bases and 6 bases respectively, with 14 bases between them. The CDR3 sequence is CASRTTGIDGYTF. CDR3 bases: TGCGCCAGCAGGACCACAGGGATTGATGGCTACACCTTC.

This clonotype was counted ten times or more. The chain couples TRBV5-6 to TRBJ2-6; D is perhaps TRBD1 (6 bases). V was pared by 0 bases and J by 0 bases, with 19 bases between. The CDR3 totals 20 residues. Germline lookup yields CDR1 SGHDT and CDR2 YYEEEE. This CDR3 reads CASSLAWGQGAISGANVLTF. The CDR3 region has the DNA TGTGCCAGCAGCTTGGCCTGGGGGCAGGGCGCGATCTCTGGGGCCAACGTCCTGACTTTC.

The CDR3 DNA sequence: TGTGCCAGCAGCTCTAATGACTGGGAAGCTTTCTTT. Protein: CASSSNDWEAFF. This chain links TRBV7-9 with TRBJ1-1; D not resolved. CDR3 length: 12 amino acids. V was shortened by 4 bases and J by 8 bases, with 11 bases between the two germline ends. Germline loops: CDR1 SEHNR, CDR2 FQNEAQ (reference sequence).

The rearrangement links TRBV2 to TRBJ1-5; the D is unclear. The CDR3 spans 14 residues. Germline values: CDR1 SNHLY, CDR2 FYNNEI. Trimming removed 2 bases at V and 3 bases at J, with 8 bases between. The CDR3 nucleotides are TGTGCCAGCAGTGAAAACAGCTCCAATCAGCCCCAGCATTTT. Translating it yields CASSENSSNQPQHF. Complete variable domain (other parts from reference TRBV2 and TRBJ1-5): EPEVTQTPSHQVTQMGQEVILRCVPISNHLYFYWYRQILGQKVEFLVSFYNNEISEKSEIFDDQFSVERPDGSNFTLKIRSTKLEDSAMYFCASSENSSNQPQHFGDGTRLSIL.

This clonotype was seen ten or more times. This chain links TRBV7-2 with TRBJ1-1; no clear D gene. The CDR3 covers 15 residues. Trimming removed 1 base from V and 4 bases from J, with 13 bases in between. The germline gives CDR1 SGHTA, CDR2 FQGNSA. The CDR3 DNA reads TGTGCCAGCAGCTTAGTGGACGGGGAGGGCACTGAAGCTTTCTTT. Translating it yields CASSLVDGEGTEAFF. The full variable domain, with the rest looked up from reference TRBV7-2 and TRBJ1-1, is GAGVSQSPSNKVTEKGKDVELRCDPISGHTALYWYRQSLGQGLEFLIYFQGNSAPDKSGLPSDRFSAERTGGSVSTLTIQRTQQEDSAVYLCASSLVDGEGTEAFFGQGTRLTVV.

V usage is TRBV28 and J usage is TRBJ1-5; D is uncertain. V dropped 2 bases and J dropped 4 bases, with 18 bases sitting between them. From germline, CDR1 is MDHEN and CDR2 SYDVKM. The CDR3 sequence is 17 residues long. The DNA of the CDR3 is TGTGCCAGCAGTTTAAGGTTACTTGTAGACATAAATCAGCCCCAGCATTTT. It translates to CASSLRLLVDINQPQHF.

The table lists this clonotype with many counts. The chain uses TRBV5-6 and TRBJ2-2; either TRBD1 or TRBD2 may supply D (5 bases each). Germline loops: CDR1 SGHDT, CDR2 YYEEEE. The ends were cut back, 4 bases at V and 2 bases at J, with 12 bases in the middle. The CDR3 runs 15 residues. The CDR3 here is CASSVGRVNTGELFF. CDR3 DNA sequence: TGTGCCAGCAGCGTGGGACGGGTAAACACCGGGGAGCTGTTTTTT. Using reference TRBV5-6 and TRBJ2-2 for the parts outside the CDR3, the full variable domain is DAGVTQSPTHLIKTRGQQVTLRCSPKSGHDTVSWYQQALGQGPQFIFQYYEEEERQRGNFPDRFSGHQFPNYSSELNVNALLLGDSALYLCASSVGRVNTGELFFGEGSRLTVL.

The sample holds many counts of this clonotype. The chain is built from TRBV2 and TRBJ2-3; no reliable D call. V lost 6 bases to trimming and J lost 1 base, with 8 bases between them. This CDR3 has 13 amino acids. The V gene's germline CDR1 is SNHLY and CDR2 FYNNEI. The CDR3 sequence: CASRSHGTDTQYF. The CDR3 bases are TGTGCCAGCAGATCACACGGCACAGATACGCAGTATTTT.

This clonotype occurred a few times. The V and J genes are TRBV27 and TRBJ2-7; D might be TRBD1 (6 bases). The CDR3 is made up of 12 amino acids. V was shortened by 5 bases and J by 4 bases, with 9 bases between the two germline ends. CDR1 is MNHEY, CDR2 SMNVEV, per germline (reference sequence). The CDR3 nucleotides read TGTGCCAGCAGTCCGGACAGATACGAGCAGTACTTC. Translating it yields CASSPDRYEQYF.